This T cell receptor beta chain comes out of a study of cytomegalovirus exposure and HLA in healthy donors listed by TCRdb under 2017. Study-wide context: An earlier analysis of several hundred of the donors reported roughly 300 Gb of sequence data and approximately 120 million unique TCR beta sequences obtained from around 180 million T cells. An earlier analysis of several hundred of the donors applied high-throughput TCR beta sequencing to assess whether each TCR beta V gene segment acted as functional or pseudogenic. Rather than drawing on any new phenotypic data, the later analysis identified candidate immune exposures from TCR beta sequences and the way those sequences occurred across donors. Using immunosequencing, the study profiled T cell repertoires from 640 or so subjects and related those repertoires to cytomegalovirus serostatus. Donor age, sex, ethnicity and CMV serostatus were compiled alongside the repertoire data. About 330 gigabases of sequencing data and approximately 91 million unique TCR sequences made up an early release that covered 500 to 700 HLA-typed donors. The genetic ancestry cluster associated with self-reported Caucasian donors included around four fifths of the roughly 400 genotyped donors. Among roughly 400 genotyped donors of the cohort, an average of around 240,000 unique TCR beta nucleotide sequences were sequenced per donor, roughly 20% of them non-productive. The number of donors typed differed by locus, with roughly 620-640 for A, B, C, DRB1 and DQB1, roughly 520 for DQA1, about 610 for DPA1, and around 430 for DPB1. To predict cytomegalovirus infection status, the study brought together high-throughput TCR immunosequencing, statistical association of individual TCRs with disease status, and machine learning. Besides the first cohort of 666 subjects, a separate validation cohort made up of 120 different subjects was used. The study aimed to test whether signatures of past pathogen exposure could be identified by cataloging public T cell receptors. Four or five DR-DQ haplotypes were handled as single units for association and clustering, since linkage in the cohort was strong. HLA typing covered class I and class II loci at four-digit resolution. To study patterns of TCR occurrence, a later analysis re-analyzed previously published TCR beta repertoires from 666 donors and added high-resolution HLA genotyping. Every discovery cohort repertoire had been produced on one sequencing platform. A later genetic analysis used genome-wide SNP genotypes for about 55% of the 666 donors, treating that subset as a discovery cohort. Study-level results and caveats: CMV serostatus was the only immune exposure information available for the cohort. In both the original and validation cohorts, the classifier was reported to diagnose cytomegalovirus status with high specificity and sensitivity. According to a later genetic analysis, donors in an Asian-associated ancestry cluster had fewer N-insertions in productive TCRs than the approximately 610-donor mean. At a false discovery rate of 0.05, a later analysis linked around 17,000 TCR beta sequences to specific HLA alleles. A later analysis found that HLA-associated TCR beta chains were more clonally expanded and had lower generation probabilities than equally common non-associated chains. A further reported finding was that TCR beta sequences accurately predicted the HLA-A and HLA-B alleles for most subjects in the first cohort. Linkage disequilibrium might explain the correlated functional status among segregating V segments, but an unknown experimental factor could not be ruled out. Strong co-occurrence of HLA alleles, especially DR and DQ, made assigning TCR associations to individual alleles difficult. Sequencing depth was assumed to be roughly uniform across donors in the presence/absence analyses, though that assumption may not hold. The sequencing pipeline was judged likely to have produced a cluster of highly shared sequence variants as a technical artifact. V-gene and J-gene trimming of TCR beta chains was associated with a missense DCLRE1C variant in a later genetic analysis, and the association was replicated in an independent cohort. Because HLA typing was missing for some donors at each locus, association tests included only the typed subset. According to a later analysis, TCR association rates differed among HLA loci, with DRB1 alleles showing the most associated TCRs and HLA-C alleles showing the fewest. While some public TCRs were present in many individuals, most TCR sequences turned up only very rarely across donors. Broadly in line with IMGT annotations, most TCR beta V segments showed up in productive rearrangements about 90% or about 30% of the time in an earlier analysis of several hundred of the donors. A few of the identified cytomegalovirus-associated TCR beta chains were confirmed in vitro to be specific for cytomegalovirus antigens. According to a later analysis, most CMV-associated TCR beta chains appeared to be HLA-restricted, and the HLA associations seemed to be driven largely by CMV exposure. Because counts were too low, roughly 17 rarely observed V segments, including chromosome 9 orphons, were left out of the earlier analysis of a few hundred of the donors. This cohort had only TCR beta chains sequenced, and the lack of alpha or paired-chain data limited which features could be detected. Because the 87-base-pair reads could not distinguish some IMGT-functional V segments, including TRBV6-2 and TRBV6-3, those segments were excluded. According to a later analysis, parvovirus B19, influenza, CMV and Epstein-Barr virus appeared linked to several top co-occurrence clusters. The study gave a list of over 150 TCR beta chains associated with cytomegalovirus. It was suggested by the authors that the approach could potentially be generalized to other disease states and immunological phenotypes.

For this clone: Its antigen is unknown. There are no base qualities to consult, and no much larger clone falls within one base.

The cohort comprised hundreds of healthy bone marrow donors. Cohort members were all nominally healthy when sampled, although unrecorded immune exposures were likely present. The donor was CMV seronegative and was included in the group of about 350 seronegative cohort members. A peripheral blood sample was collected from each donor, and TCR beta sequencing was performed on peripheral blood mononuclear cells. The Qiagen DNeasy Blood Extraction Kit was used to extract genomic DNA from the blood cell samples. The CDR3 runs 13 residues from the cysteine to the phenylalanine. Just the 39-base CDR3 DNA is kept, in frame starting at base 1. The germline V gene (reference sequence) gives CDR1 as MNHNY and CDR2 as SVGAGI. Trimming at the junction amounts to 8 bases on V and 5 bases on J, and the germline ends lie 16 bases apart. Library preparation employed the immunoSEQ multiplex PCR assay. For the multiplex PCR, a mixture combining 60 forward primers for TCR Vbeta segments and 13 reverse primers for TCR Jbeta segments was used. A multiplex PCR assay on genomic DNA amplified the CDR3 region of rearranged TCR beta genes. The amplified TCR beta libraries were sequenced on the Illumina HiSeq System as 87-base-pair reads. The source study handled its data this way. A later analysis tallied tens of millions of unique TCR beta chains across the 700 or so repertoires, and roughly 11 million of those chains were shared by two or more donors. To remove PCR and sequencing errors, raw reads were error-corrected and collapsed into unique sequences using a nearest-neighbor algorithm that merged closely related sequences. V, D and J gene segments were assigned by aligning CDR3 sequences to IMGT reference sequences. For a sequence to be retained, a match of at least six nucleotides was required to both a V gene segment and a J gene segment. A rearrangement was called productive if the CDR3 had no stop codons and remained in frame with V and J, and every other rearrangement was called non-productive. CDR3 was defined according to IMGT convention as the region running from the second conserved V-encoded cysteine to the conserved J-encoded phenylalanine. The earlier analysis of approximately 590 of the donors excluded any sequence lacking an unambiguous match to a single V gene segment. In an earlier analysis of 587 of the donors, V segments were called functional above 56.7% productive rearrangements and were called segregating when the between-donor standard deviation exceeded 5%. A statistical classification framework was built to diagnose cytomegalovirus status from the catalog of TCR beta chain sequences. A later analysis assigned V and J genes by comparing TCR nucleotide sequences with IMGT/GENE-DB human TR gene sequences. A later analysis assigned CDR3 sequences and most-parsimonious VDJ recombination scenarios with the TCRdist pipeline. In a later analysis, each TCR beta chain was defined by its CDR3 amino acid sequence together with its V-gene family, and reads lacking a unique V-gene family were excluded. To address suspected cross-contamination and a sequencing artifact, a later analysis removed 450 to 700 highly shared, low-generation-probability nucleotide sequences. A later analysis calculated a clonal expansion index for each public chain from normalized within-repertoire ranks of inferred template counts. A later analysis computed generation probabilities with a VDJ recombination model fitted to out-of-frame rearrangements, and checked the results against IGoR. A later analysis scored TCR-TCR, TCR-HLA and TCR-CMV co-occurrence with hypergeometric tests, applying a repertoire-size bias correction to TCR pairs. A later analysis estimated false discovery rates by permuting HLA or CMV assignments 20 times. In a later analysis, co-occurring TCRs were grouped with DBSCAN, and TCRdist sequence similarity was added when clustering was performed within HLA-allele-positive subsets. For co-occurrence clustering, repertoires with fewer than 30,000 or more than 120,000 public chains were excluded, along with a handful of repertoires with anomalous nucleotide sharing. What TCRdb holds here is the immuneACCESS table cut down to in-frame rearrangements. Part of the clones is not present; checked against another copy, under half of the missing clones reflect an unresolved V gene, and the others are unexplained. V and J calls and clone size follow that table, whereas D and trimming were derived from the DNA. The sample includes some 120,000 clones, with about four fifths observed a single time. The top ten hold 3% to 5% of the sample.

Specimen: PBMCs. The rearrangement joined TRBV6-6 to TRBJ2-7, with TRBD2 as a weak D call on 7 bases. The clonotype was recovered from a woman aged 25-40 years in good health and CMV-seronegative. The bases read TGTGCCAGCTCGGGGGCGGGAGTAAACGAGCAGTACTTC. Translated, it reads CASSGAGVNEQYF.